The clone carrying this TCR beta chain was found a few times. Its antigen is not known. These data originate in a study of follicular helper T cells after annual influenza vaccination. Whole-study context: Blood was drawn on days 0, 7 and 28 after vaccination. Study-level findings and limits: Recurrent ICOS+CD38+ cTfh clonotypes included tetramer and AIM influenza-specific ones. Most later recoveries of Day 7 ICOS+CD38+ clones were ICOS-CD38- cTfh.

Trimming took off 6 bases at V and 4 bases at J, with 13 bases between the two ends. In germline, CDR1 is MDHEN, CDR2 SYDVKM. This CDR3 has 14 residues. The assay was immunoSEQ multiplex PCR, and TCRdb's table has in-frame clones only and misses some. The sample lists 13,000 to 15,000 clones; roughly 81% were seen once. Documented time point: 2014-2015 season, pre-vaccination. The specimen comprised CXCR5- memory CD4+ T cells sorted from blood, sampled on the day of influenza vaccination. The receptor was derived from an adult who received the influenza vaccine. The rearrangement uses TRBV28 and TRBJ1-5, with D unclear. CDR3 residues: CASSPLARNQPQHF. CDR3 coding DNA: TGTGCCAGCAGCCCCCTCGCGCGAAATCAGCCCCAGCATTTT.